What follows is one T cell receptor beta chain and its context. What it binds is unknown. UMIs with a 6-nucleotide sample barcode were added by template switching. Using the 5' RACE reads, TCRdb records one entry per CDR3 protein without DNA. The sample totals more than 75,000 distinct CDR3 sequences. This CDR3 comprises 14 residues. The germline gives CDR1 SGHAT, CDR2 FQNNGV. This record comes from a study of monozygotic twins with inflammatory bowel disease. Study-wide results and caveats: No one strong IBD-associated signal or clonotype was supported.

The J gene is TRBJ2-7, the V gene TRBV11-2; TCRdb returns TRBD1, unconfirmable since there is no DNA. The TCR sequence derives from a human donor with ulcerative colitis or Crohn's disease, or a healthy co-twin of an affected twin (not recorded which). The specimen was blood. The CDR3 spells CASSPILGGDEQYF.